The present TCR beta chain was sequenced within a study of shared clonotypes between healthy human individuals. Deletions cut 4 bases from V and 8 bases from J, with 21 bases between. The germline CDR1 and CDR2 sequences are SGHRS and YFSETQ. This CDR3 spans 16 amino acids. Points from the study as a whole: The naive CD4 repertoires of several donors were compared, and around 4.9% of clonotypes were shared. Blood was the sole source, and tissue repertoires probably differ. In contrast to clonotypes shared by all four donors, non-shared clonotypes had lower generation probabilities.

Each donor was a Caucasian adult residing in Nashville, Tennessee. As concerns this clone: Its antigen is undetermined.

Produced via immunoSEQ multiplex PCR; TCRdb's table is partial and in-frame only. The data hold over a million clones, with 70% to 80% observed a single time. This receptor was taken from a man younger than 30 in good health. The J gene is TRBJ1-4, the V gene TRBV5-1, with D tentatively TRBD1 (6 bases). What was sequenced was memory CD4+ T cells sorted from blood. Subset indicated: CD45RA-negative fraction. The CDR3 sequence: CASSLKSGVSGEKLFF. The CDR3 DNA reads TGCGCCAGCAGCCTTAAGTCAGGGGTATCAGGGGAAAAACTGTTTTTT.